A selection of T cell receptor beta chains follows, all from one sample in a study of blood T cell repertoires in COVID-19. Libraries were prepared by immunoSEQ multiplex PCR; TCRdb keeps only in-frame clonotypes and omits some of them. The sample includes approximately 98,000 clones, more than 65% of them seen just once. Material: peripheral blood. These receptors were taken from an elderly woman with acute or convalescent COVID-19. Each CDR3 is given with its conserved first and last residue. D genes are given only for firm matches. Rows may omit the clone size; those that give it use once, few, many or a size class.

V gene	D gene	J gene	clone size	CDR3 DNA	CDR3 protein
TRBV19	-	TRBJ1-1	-	TGTGCCAGTAGTTCCATAGAGGGGGTGAACACTGAAGCTTTCTTT	CASSSIEGVNTEAFF
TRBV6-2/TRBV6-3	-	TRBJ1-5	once	TGTGCCAGCAGTTATTCGGGAAATAGCAATCAGCCCCAGCATTTT	CASSYSGNSNQPQHF
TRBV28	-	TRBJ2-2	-	TGTGCCAGCAGTTTTCGAGAATCCGGGGAGCTGTTTTTT	CASSFRESGELFF
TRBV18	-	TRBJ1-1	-	TGTGCCAGCTCACAGGACAGGAACACTGAAGCTTTCTTT	CASSQDRNTEAFF
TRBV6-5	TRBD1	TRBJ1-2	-	TGTGCCAGCAGTTACTCGGGACAGATTTCTAACTATGGCTACACCTTC	CASSYSGQISNYGYTF
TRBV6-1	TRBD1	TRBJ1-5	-	TGTGCCAGCAGTGACCCCCTGGACAGGGTTACCAATCAGCCCCAGCATTTT	CASSDPLDRVTNQPQHF
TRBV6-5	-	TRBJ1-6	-	TGTGCCAGCAGCTCCCGGGGTAGGGAGGATTCACCCCTCCACTTT	CASSSRGREDSPLHF
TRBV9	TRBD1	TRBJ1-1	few	TGTGCCAGCAGCGTAGGGAAGGGGGCGAACACTGAAGCTTTCTTT	CASSVGKGANTEAFF
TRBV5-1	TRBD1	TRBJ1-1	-	TGCGCCAGCAGCACAGGGGGCAACACTGAAGCTTTCTTT	CASSTGGNTEAFF
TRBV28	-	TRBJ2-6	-	TGTGCCAGCAGTTTCTGGGGAGGAGGTGGGGCCAACGTCCTGACTTTC	CASSFWGGGGANVLTF
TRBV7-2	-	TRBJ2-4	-	TGTGCCAGCAGCTTAGGGCAGGCTAAAAACATTCAGTACTTC	CASSLGQAKNIQYF
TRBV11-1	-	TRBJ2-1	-	TGTGCCAGCAGCTTAGGGGGGCGTGAGCAGTTCTTC	CASSLGGREQFF
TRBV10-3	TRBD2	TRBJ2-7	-	TGTGCCATCAGGGACGCGGGACTAGGTTTCTCCTACGAGCAGTACTTC	CAIRDAGLGFSYEQYF
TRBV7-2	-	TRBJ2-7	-	TGTGCCAGCAGCCCCTACCACCCCTACGAGCAGTACTTC	CASSPYHPYEQYF
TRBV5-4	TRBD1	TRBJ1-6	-	TGTGCCAGCAGCCAGACAGGGGAAAATTCACCCCTCCACTTT	CASSQTGENSPLHF
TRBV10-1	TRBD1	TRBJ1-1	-	TGCGCCAGCAGTGAGAACAGGGGACTGAACACTGAAGCTTTCTTT	CASSENRGLNTEAFF
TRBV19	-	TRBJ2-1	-	TGTGCCAGTAGTCCCCGGGGAGCGGCGAGCTCCTACAATGAGCAGTTCTTC	CASSPRGAASSYNEQFF
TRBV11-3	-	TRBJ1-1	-	TGTGCCAGCAGCGCCTACGCAAACACTGAAGCTTTCTTT	CASSAYANTEAFF
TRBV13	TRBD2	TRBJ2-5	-	TGTGCCAGCAGCTCCGCCGGGACTAGCGGGGGGGCCTGGGTTCAAGAGACCCAGTACTTC	CASSSAGTSGGAWVQETQYF
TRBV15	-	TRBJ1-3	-	TGTGCCACCAGCAGAGGACAACCCAGCTCTGGAAACACCATATATTTT	CATSRGQPSSGNTIYF
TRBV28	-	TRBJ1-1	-	TGTGCCAGCAGTTCGTTTCGGGACACTGAAGCTTTCTTT	CASSSFRDTEAFF
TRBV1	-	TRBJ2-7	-	TGCACCAGCAGCCGAGCTGTGAGAGCGGGGGGGCCGTTTTACGAGCAGTACTTC	CTSSRAVRAGGPFYEQYF
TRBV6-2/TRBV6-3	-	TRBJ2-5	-	TGTGCCAGCAGCCAACGGCAAGAGACCCAGTACTTC	CASSQRQETQYF
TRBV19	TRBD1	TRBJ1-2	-	TGTGCCAGTAGCCCCCGACCCGTGGACAGGGGGCTAAGGGATGGCTACACCTTC	CASSPRPVDRGLRDGYTF
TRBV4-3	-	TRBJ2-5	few	TGCGCCAGCAGCCAAAACGCCAGGGAAGAGACCCAGTACTTC	CASSQNAREETQYF
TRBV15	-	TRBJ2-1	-	TGTGCCACCAGCAGAATCCAGGGATTAAGGCCGTTCTTC	CATSRIQGLRPFF
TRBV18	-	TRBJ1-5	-	TGTGCCAGCTCACCACCAGGAGAAAGGCCGCCCCAGCATTTT	CASSPPGERPPQHF